Below, 3 T cell receptor beta chains from the same sample are listed, as sequenced in a study of T cells in Graves' hyperthyroidism and ophthalmopathy. Amplified regions were TCR beta CDR3 sequences from RNA transcripts. HTBI primers were employed in a first-round RT-PCR of the TCR CDR3. TCRdb recomputed calls from the multiplex PCR reads with MiXCR, one row per CDR3 protein. Of 400,000 or so distinct CDR3 sequences listed, about 16% are singletons. The sample taken for sequencing was blood. Receptors were obtained from a woman aged 60-75 years with Graves' ophthalmopathy.

The chain links TRBV7-3 to TRBJ2-7; TRBD1 is a possible D gene (5 bases). V was clipped by 2 bases and J by 6 bases, with 11 bases between them. The germline gives CDR1 SGHTA, CDR2 FQGTGA. This CDR3 has 13 amino acids. CDR3 sequence reads: CASSLSEGVEQYF. The CDR3 DNA reads TGTGCCAGCAGCTTATCTGAAGGGGTCGAGCAGTACTTC.

The chain has TRBV28 and TRBJ2-3; D is uncertain. V shed 7 bases and J shed 0 bases, with 20 bases lying between them. The CDR3 spans 17 residues. Per germline, CDR1 MDHEN and CDR2 SYDVKM. The CDR3: CASIPQEGLLSTDTQYF. As DNA, the CDR3 is TGTGCCAGCATCCCTCAGGAAGGGCTACTCAGCACAGATACGCAGTATTTT.

The chain couples TRBV27 to TRBJ1-5; D is uncertain. The CDR3 consists of 15 residues. Germline-derived CDR1 and CDR2 are MNHEY and SMNVEV (reference sequence). V was shortened by 0 bases and J by 1 base, with 7 bases between the two germline ends. The CDR3 DNA sequence: TGTGCCAGCAGTTTATCGGAGGCCAGCAATCAGCCCCAGCATTTT. Residues: CASSLSEASNQPQHF.